This is a list of T cell receptor beta chains from one sample in a study of siplizumab effects on memory and regulatory T cells. Sequencing used immunoSEQ multiplex PCR; TCRdb keeps in-frame clones, though not all of them. The table shows 90,000 to 120,000 clones, with 93% occurring only once. The sample was Tregs sorted from blood. These receptors originate from a human donor in good health. Each CDR3 is given with its conserved first and last residue. D genes are given only for firm matches. Some rows mark clone size as missing; the rest say once, few, many or name a class of expanded clone.

j_gene | abundance | d_gene | v_gene | CDR3aa | CDR3nt
TRBJ2-3 | - | TRBD2 | TRBV5-1 | CASRPTSGSPDTQYF | TGCGCCAGCAGGCCCACTAGCGGGAGCCCAGATACGCAGTATTTT
TRBJ2-2 | - | TRBD1 | TRBV7-9 | CASSSQGAVKRTNTGELFF | TGTGCCAGCAGCTCCCAGGGGGCGGTAAAGCGCACGAACACCGGGGAGCTGTTTTTT
TRBJ2-7 | - | - | TRBV30 | CAWRGIRYEQYF | TGTGCCTGGCGGGGTATCCGCTACGAGCAGTACTTC
TRBJ1-5 | - | TRBD1 | TRBV6-1 | CASSEFGPGGGQPQHF | TGTGCCAGCAGTGAATTTGGGCCAGGGGGAGGCCAGCCCCAGCATTTT
TRBJ2-1 | - | - | TRBV5-1 | CASSLGTINEQFF | TGCGCCAGCAGCTTGGGTACTATCAATGAGCAGTTCTTC
TRBJ1-2 | - | - | TRBV5-6 | CASSLSEYGYTF | TGTGCCAGCAGCTTGTCTGAGTATGGCTACACCTTC
TRBJ2-2 | - | TRBD2 | TRBV5-4 | CASSFGAGVNTGELFF | TGTGCCAGCAGCTTCGGGGCGGGAGTGAACACCGGGGAGCTGTTTTTT
TRBJ2-7 | - | TRBD1 | TRBV9 | CASSVGTGPYEQYF | TGTGCCAGCAGCGTCGGGACAGGGCCCTACGAGCAGTACTTC
TRBJ2-1 | - | TRBD2 | TRBV5-5 | CASKLAGVLGNEQFF | TGTGCCAGCAAACTAGCGGGGGTCTTGGGAAATGAGCAGTTCTTC
TRBJ1-2 | - | - | TRBV7-9 | CASSSSGQSWGYTF | TGTGCCAGCAGCTCCTCTGGACAGTCTTGGGGCTACACCTTC
TRBJ1-1 | - | TRBD1 | TRBV5-6 | CASSLVAGGITEAFF | TGTGCCAGCAGCTTGGTTGCAGGGGGTATCACTGAAGCTTTCTTT
TRBJ1-1 | - | TRBD1 | TRBV19 | CASRPGGKDTEAFF | TGTGCCAGTAGACCAGGGGGGAAGGACACTGAAGCTTTCTTT
TRBJ1-2 | - | - | TRBV2 | CAEAKGLGYGYTF | TGTGCAGAAGCCAAGGGGCTGGGCTATGGCTACACCTTC
TRBJ1-4 | - | - | TRBV5-6 | CASSFAGLQNEKLFF | TGTGCCAGCAGCTTCGCTGGACTACAGAATGAAAAGCTGTTTTTT
TRBJ2-7 | - | TRBD1 | TRBV5-1 | CASSGGTGIDYEQYF | TGCGCCAGCAGCGGAGGGACAGGGATAGACTACGAGCAGTACTTC
TRBJ1-5 | - | - | TRBV5-1 | CASSLTGESNQPQHF | TGCGCCAGCAGCTTGACGGGTGAAAGCAATCAGCCCCAGCATTTT
TRBJ2-7 | - | - | TRBV7-2 | CASSISSYEQYF | TGTGCCAGCAGCATTTCCTCCTACGAGCAGTACTTC
TRBJ1-6 | few | TRBD1 | TRBV9 | CASSARTGGNNSPLHF | TGTGCCAGCAGCGCAAGGACAGGGGGCAATAATTCACCCCTCCACTTT
TRBJ1-6 | - | TRBD1 | TRBV11-2 | CASSPGTGIASPLHF | TGTGCCAGCAGTCCCGGGACAGGGATAGCGTCACCCCTCCACTTT
TRBJ1-1 | - | - | TRBV7-2 | CASSLPTMNTEAFF | TGTGCCAGCAGCCTGCCCACGATGAACACTGAAGCTTTCTTT